The entry below gives a single T cell receptor (beta chain) sequence along with its context. The data are from a study of breast tumors, draining lymph nodes, adjacent tissues. Germline CDR1 MDHEN, CDR2 SYDVKM. V trimming: 6 bases; J trimming: 3 bases; junction bases outside the gene matches: 6. CDR3 length equals 15 residues. Axillary draining lymph nodes of breast cancer patients supplied the node samples. TCRdb re-called the multiplex PCR reads through MiXCR, storing one row per CDR3 protein. The table shows some 200,000 distinct CDR3 sequences, with around 29% occurring only once. The chain joins TRBV28 to TRBJ1-5; 9 bases are shared with TRBD1. Sequencing was performed on axillary lymph node tissue. The source is a female donor with breast cancer. Some clones in this sample may be carry-over from other donors' samples. CDR3 protein: CASSKTGGFNQPQHF. CDR3 sequence (DNA): TGTGCCAGCAGCAAAACAGGGGGCTTCAATCAGCCCCAGCATTTT.